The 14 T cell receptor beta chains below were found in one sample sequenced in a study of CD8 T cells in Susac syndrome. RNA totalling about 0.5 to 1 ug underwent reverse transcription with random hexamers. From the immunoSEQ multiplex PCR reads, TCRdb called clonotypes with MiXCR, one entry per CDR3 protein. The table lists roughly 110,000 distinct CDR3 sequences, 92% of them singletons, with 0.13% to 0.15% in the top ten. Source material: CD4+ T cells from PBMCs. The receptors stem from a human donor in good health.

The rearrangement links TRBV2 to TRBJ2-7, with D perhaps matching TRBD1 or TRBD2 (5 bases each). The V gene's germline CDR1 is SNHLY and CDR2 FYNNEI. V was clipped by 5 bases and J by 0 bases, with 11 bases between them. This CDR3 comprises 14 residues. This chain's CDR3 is CASSTRDGSYEQYF. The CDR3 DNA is TGTGCCAGCAGTACCCGGGACGGCTCCTACGAGCAGTACTTC.

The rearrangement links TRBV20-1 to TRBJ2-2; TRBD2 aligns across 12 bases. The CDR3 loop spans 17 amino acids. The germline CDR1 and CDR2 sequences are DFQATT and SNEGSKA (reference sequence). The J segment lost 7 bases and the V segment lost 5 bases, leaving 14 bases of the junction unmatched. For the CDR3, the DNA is TGCAGTGCTCGTACCCAGACTAGCGGGAGTGTGGTCGGGGAGCTGTTTTTT. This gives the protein CSARTQTSGSVVGELFF.

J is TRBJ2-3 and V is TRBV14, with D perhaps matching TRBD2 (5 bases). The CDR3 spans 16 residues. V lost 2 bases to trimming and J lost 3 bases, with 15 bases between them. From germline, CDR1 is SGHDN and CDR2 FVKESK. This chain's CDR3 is CASSQRLHLATDTQYF. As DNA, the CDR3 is TGTGCCAGCAGCCAAAGACTACACTTAGCGACAGATACGCAGTATTTT.

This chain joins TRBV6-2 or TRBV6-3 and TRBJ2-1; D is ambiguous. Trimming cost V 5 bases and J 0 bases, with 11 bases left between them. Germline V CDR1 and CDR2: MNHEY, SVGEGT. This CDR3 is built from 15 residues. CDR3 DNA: TGTGCCAGCAGTCCGTACCAGAGCTCCTACAATGAGCAGTTCTTC. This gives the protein CASSPYQSSYNEQFF.

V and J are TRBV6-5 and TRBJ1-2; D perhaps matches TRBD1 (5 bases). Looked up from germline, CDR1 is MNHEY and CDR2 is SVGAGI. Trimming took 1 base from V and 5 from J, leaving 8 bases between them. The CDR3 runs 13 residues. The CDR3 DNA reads TGTGCCAGCAGTTACTTCCAGGGTTATGGCTACACCTTC. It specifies CASSYFQGYGYTF.

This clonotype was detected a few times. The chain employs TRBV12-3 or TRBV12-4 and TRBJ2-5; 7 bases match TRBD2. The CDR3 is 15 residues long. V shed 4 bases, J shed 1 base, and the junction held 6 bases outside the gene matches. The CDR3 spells CASSSPGGGQETQYF. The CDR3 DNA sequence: TGTGCCAGCAGTTCCCCGGGCGGGGGCCAAGAGACCCAGTACTTC.

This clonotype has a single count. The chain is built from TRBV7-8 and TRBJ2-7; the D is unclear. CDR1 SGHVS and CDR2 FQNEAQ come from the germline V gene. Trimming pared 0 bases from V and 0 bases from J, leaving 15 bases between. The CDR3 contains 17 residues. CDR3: CASSLANALRSSYEQYF. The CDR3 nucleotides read TGTGCCAGCAGCTTAGCGAATGCTCTACGCAGCTCCTACGAGCAGTACTTC.

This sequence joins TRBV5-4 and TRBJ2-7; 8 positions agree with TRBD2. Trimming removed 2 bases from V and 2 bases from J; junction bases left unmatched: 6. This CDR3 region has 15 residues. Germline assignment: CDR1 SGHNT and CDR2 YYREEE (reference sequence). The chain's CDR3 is CASSFGTSGPYEQYF. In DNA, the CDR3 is TGTGCCAGCAGCTTTGGTACTAGCGGCCCCTACGAGCAGTACTTC.

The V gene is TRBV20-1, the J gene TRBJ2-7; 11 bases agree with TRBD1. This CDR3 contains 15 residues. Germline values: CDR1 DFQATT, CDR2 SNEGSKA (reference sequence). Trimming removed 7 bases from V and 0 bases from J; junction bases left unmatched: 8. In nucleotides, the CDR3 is TGCAGTGGGAGAAAAGGGACAGGGGGCTCCTACGAGCAGTACTTC. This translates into CSGRKGTGGSYEQYF.

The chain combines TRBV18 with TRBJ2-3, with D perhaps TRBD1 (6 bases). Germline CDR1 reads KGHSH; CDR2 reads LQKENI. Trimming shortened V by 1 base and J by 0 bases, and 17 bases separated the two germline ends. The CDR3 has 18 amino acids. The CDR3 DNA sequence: TGTGCCAGCTCACCACGGCAGGGGAGAGGACCTAGCACAGATACGCAGTATTTT. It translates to CASSPRQGRGPSTDTQYF.

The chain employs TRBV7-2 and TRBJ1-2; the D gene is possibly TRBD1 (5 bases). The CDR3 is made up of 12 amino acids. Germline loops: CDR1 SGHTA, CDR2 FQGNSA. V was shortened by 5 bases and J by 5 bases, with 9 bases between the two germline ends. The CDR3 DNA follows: TGTGCCAGCAGCCCAGAGGGGTATGGCTACACCTTC. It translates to CASSPEGYGYTF.

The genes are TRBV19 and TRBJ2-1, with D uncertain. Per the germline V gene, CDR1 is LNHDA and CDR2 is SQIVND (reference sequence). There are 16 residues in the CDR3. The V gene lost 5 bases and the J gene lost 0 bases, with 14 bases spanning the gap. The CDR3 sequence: CASSDLGRRSYNEQFF. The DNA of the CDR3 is TGTGCCAGTAGTGACTTGGGTCGGCGCTCCTACAATGAGCAGTTCTTC.

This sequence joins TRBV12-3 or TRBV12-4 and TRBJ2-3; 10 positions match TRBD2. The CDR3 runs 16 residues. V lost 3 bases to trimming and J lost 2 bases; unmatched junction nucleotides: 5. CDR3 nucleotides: TGTGCCAGCAGTTTGGGAGGACTAGCGGACACAGATACGCAGTATTTT. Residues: CASSLGGLADTDTQYF.

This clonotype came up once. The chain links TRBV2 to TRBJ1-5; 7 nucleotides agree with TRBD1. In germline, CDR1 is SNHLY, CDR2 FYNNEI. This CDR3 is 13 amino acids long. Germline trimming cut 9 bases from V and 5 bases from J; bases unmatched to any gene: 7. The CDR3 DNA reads TGTGCCAGTCTTCAGGGGGAAGATCAGCCCCAGCATTTT. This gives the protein CASLQGEDQPQHF.